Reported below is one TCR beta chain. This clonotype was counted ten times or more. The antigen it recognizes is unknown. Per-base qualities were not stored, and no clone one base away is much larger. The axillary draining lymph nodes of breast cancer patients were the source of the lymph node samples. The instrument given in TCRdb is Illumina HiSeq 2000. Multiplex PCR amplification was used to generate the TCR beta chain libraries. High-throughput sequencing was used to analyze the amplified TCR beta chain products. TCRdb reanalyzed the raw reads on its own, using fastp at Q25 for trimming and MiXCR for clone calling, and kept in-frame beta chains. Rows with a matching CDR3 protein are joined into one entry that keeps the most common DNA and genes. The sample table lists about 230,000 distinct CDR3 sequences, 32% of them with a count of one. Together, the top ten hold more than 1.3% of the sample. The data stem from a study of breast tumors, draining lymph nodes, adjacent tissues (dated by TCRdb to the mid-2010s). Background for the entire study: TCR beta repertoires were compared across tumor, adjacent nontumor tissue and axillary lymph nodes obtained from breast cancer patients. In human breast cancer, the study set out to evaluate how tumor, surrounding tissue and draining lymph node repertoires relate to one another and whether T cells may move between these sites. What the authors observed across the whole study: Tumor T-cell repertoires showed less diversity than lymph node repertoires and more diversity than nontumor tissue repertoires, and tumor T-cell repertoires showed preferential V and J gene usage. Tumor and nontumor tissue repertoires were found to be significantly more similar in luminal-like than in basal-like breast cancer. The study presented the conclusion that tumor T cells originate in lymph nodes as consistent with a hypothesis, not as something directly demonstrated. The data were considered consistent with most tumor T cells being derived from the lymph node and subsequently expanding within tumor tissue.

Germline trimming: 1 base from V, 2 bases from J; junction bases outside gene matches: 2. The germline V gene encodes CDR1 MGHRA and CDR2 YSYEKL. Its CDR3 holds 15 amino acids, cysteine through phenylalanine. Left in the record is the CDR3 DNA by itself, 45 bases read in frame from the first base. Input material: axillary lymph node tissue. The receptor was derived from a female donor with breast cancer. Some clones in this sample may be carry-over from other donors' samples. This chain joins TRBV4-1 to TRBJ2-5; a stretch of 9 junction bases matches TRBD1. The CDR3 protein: CASSQGGTGQETQYF. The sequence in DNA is TGCGCCAGCAGCCAAGGGGGGACAGGGCAAGAGACCCAGTACTTC.